The following is a T cell receptor (beta chain) sequence with its context. The data derive from a study of OX40 agonist ivuxolimab in advanced cancers. Whole-study context: Ivuxolimab is an agonistic anti-OX40 (CD134) antibody, and patients were treated with it.

Measured with immunoSEQ multiplex PCR; TCRdb has only the in-frame clones, and not every one. The table shows tens of thousands of clones, with about 86% occurring only once. Blood got drawn at baseline, again on cycle 4 day 1, and then on cycle 7 day 1. This CDR3 comprises 14 residues. The germline V gene encodes CDR1 MNHNY and CDR2 SVGAGI (reference sequence). The V end lost 4 bases, the J end lost 0 bases, and 9 bases lay between the germline ends. The source of this sequence is an adult with an advanced solid tumor such as melanoma, head and neck, liver or kidney cancer. This rearrangement joins TRBV6-6 to TRBJ1-1, with D possibly being TRBD1 (6 bases). Specimen: CD4+ or CD8+ T cells sorted from blood, collected in a trial of the OX40 agonist ivuxolimab. CDR3 sequence reads: CASSSGTLNTEAFF. CDR3 DNA: TGTGCCAGCAGTTCCGGGACACTGAACACTGAAGCTTTCTTT.